The TCR beta chain described here comes from a study of blood T cell repertoires in COVID-19. At the level of the study: PBMCs, B-cell-depleted T cells, or T cells were the source of the cDNA or gDNA that made up the material.

Allocation to cohorts depended on clinical history reported by the participants. The repertoire was sequenced with immunoSEQ multiplex PCR; TCRdb's copy has only in-frame clones and lacks some. The sample holds about 220,000 clones, 80% to 90% seen once. Trimming removed 2 bases from V and 3 bases from J; junction bases left unmatched: 12. Germline values: CDR1 SGHRS, CDR2 YFSETQ. The CDR3 contains 17 residues. The TCR comes from a woman aged 40 to 50 with acute COVID-19. The chain joins TRBV5-1 to TRBJ1-2; 8 positions agree with TRBD1. The sequencing sample was made of PBMCs or T cells enriched from blood (not recorded which). As DNA, the CDR3 is TGCGCCAGCAGCTTAGGGACAGGACCGGGTTTCGACTATGGCTACACCTTC. Protein product: CASSLGTGPGFDYGYTF. The variable domain in full, completed from reference TRBV5-1 and TRBJ1-2, reads KAGVTQTPRYLIKTRGQQVTLSCSPISGHRSVSWYQQTPGQGLQFLFEYFSETQRNKGNFPGRFSGRQFSNSRSEMNVSTLELGDSALYLCASSLGTGPGFDYGYTFGSGTRLTVV.